This passage covers 8 T cell receptor beta chains from one sample sequenced in a study of blood T cell repertoires in COVID-19. Clones were sequenced by immunoSEQ multiplex PCR, and TCRdb holds only the in-frame ones, with some missing. The sample records around 68,000 clones, 80% to 90% being singletons. Sequencing was done on a sample of peripheral blood. All receptors derive from a human donor in a cohort sampled during active COVID-19.

Note on this clone: Other DNA sequences from this sample encode an identical CDR3 as well. The chain recombines TRBV5-1 with TRBJ1-5, with no clear D. Trimming pared 0 bases from V and 1 base from J, leaving 8 bases between. The CDR3 runs 15 residues. In germline, CDR1 is SGHRS, CDR2 YFSETQ. CDR3 in DNA: TGCGCCAGCAGCTTGGCCGGCGGGAGCAATCAGCCCCAGCATTTT. It encodes CASSLAGGSNQPQHF.

The chain recombines TRBV30 with TRBJ2-7; D may be TRBD2 (5 bases). The CDR3 runs 12 residues. V lost 1 base and J lost 2, with 6 bases in between. The germline V gene encodes CDR1 GTSNPN and CDR2 SVGIG (reference sequence). In DNA form, the CDR3 reads TGTGCCTGGAGTGCCGGGACCTACGAGCAGTACTTC. This encodes CAWSAGTYEQYF.

The gene calls are TRBV11-2 and TRBJ2-6; 8 bases map to TRBD1. J lost 2 bases, V lost 5 bases, and 5 bases had no gene match. Germline CDR1 SGHAT, CDR2 FQNNGV. This CDR3 comprises 16 residues. Written as DNA, the CDR3 is TGTGCCAGCAGCAGGGTACAGGGGGCTGGGGCCAACGTCCTGACTTTC. Its protein product is CASSRVQGAGANVLTF. The full variable domain, rest sourced from reference TRBV11-2 and TRBJ2-6, is EAGVAQSPRYKIIEKRQSVAFWCNPISGHATLYWYQQILGQGPKLLIQFQNNGVVDDSQLPKDRFSAERLKGVDSTLKIQPAKLEDSAVYLCASSRVQGAGANVLTFGAGSRLTVL.

The chain is built from TRBV28 and TRBJ2-1; weak D call: TRBD1 (6 bases). Trimming pared 3 bases from V and 11 bases from J, leaving 11 bases between. Per germline, CDR1 MDHEN and CDR2 SYDVKM. The CDR3 has 12 residues. The CDR3 loop is CASSLPQGKQFF. The CDR3 DNA sequence: TGTGCCAGCAGTTTGCCACAGGGTAAGCAGTTCTTC. Full variable domain (remainder filled in from reference TRBV28 and TRBJ2-1): DVKVTQSSRYLVKRTGEKVFLECVQDMDHENMFWYRQDPGLGLRLIYFSYDVKMKEKGDIPEGYSVSREKKERFSLILESASTNQTSMYLCASSLPQGKQFFGPGTRLTVL.

This chain joins TRBV5-6 and TRBJ1-5, with D hard to call. Germline V gene data show CDR1 as SGHDT and CDR2 as YYEEEE. Trimming stripped 0 bases from V and 7 bases from J, with 5 bases between. There are 12 residues in the CDR3. The chain's CDR3 is CASSLGAQPQHF. DNA for the CDR3: TGTGCCAGCAGCTTGGGGGCCCAGCCCCAGCATTTT.

The chain recombines TRBV3-1 (or the pseudogene TRBV3-2) with TRBJ1-1; D is unresolved. V was shortened by 3 bases and J by 0 bases, with 8 bases between the two germline ends. The germline gives CDR1 LGHDT, CDR2 YNNKEL (reference sequence). The CDR3 sequence is 14 residues long. This CDR3 reads CASSHVLMNTEAFF. Here the CDR3 DNA reads TGTGCCAGCAGCCACGTCCTTATGAACACTGAAGCTTTCTTT.

The chain joins TRBV6-5 to TRBJ2-7; weak D call: TRBD2 (7 bases). The CDR3 is 14 residues long. Germline lookup yields CDR1 MNHEY and CDR2 SVGAGI. V dropped 5 bases and J dropped 6 bases, with 17 bases sitting between them. CDR3 residues: CASSTRGGTAEQYF. CDR3 DNA: TGTGCCAGCAGTACTAGGGGGGGGACGGCCGAGCAGTACTTC.

V usage is TRBV19 and J usage is TRBJ1-6; perhaps TRBD1 as D (5 bases). This CDR3 contains 15 residues. The ends were cut back, 4 bases at V and 6 bases at J, with 13 bases in the middle. CDR1 is LNHDA and CDR2 is SQIVND in the germline V gene (reference sequence). CDR3 sequence reads: CASSTSTVSNSPLHF. The CDR3 bases are TGTGCCAGTAGTACCTCGACAGTATCTAATTCACCCCTCCACTTT.